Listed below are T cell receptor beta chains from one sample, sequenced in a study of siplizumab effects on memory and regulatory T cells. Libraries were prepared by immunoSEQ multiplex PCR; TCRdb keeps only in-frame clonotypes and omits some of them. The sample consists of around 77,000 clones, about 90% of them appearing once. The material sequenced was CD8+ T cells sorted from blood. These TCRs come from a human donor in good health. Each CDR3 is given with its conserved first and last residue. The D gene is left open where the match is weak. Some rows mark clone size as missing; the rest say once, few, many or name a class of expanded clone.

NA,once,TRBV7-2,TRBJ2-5,CASSLGWPEEGETQYF,TGTGCCAGCAGCTTAGGGTGGCCCGAGGAAGGGGAGACCCAGTACTTC
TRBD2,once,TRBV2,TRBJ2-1,CASRGTSGREYNEQFF,TGTGCCAGCAGGGGGACTAGCGGGAGGGAATACAATGAGCAGTTCTTC
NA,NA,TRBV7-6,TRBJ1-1,CASRDGKNTEAFF,TGTGCCAGCAGGGACGGGAAGAACACTGAAGCTTTCTTT
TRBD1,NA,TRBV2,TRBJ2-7,CASSDPGQGASYEQYF,TGTGCCAGCAGTGACCCCGGACAGGGGGCTTCCTACGAGCAGTACTTC
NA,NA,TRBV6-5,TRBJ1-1,CASSYSAGAEAFF,TGTGCCAGCAGTTACTCGGCGGGGGCTGAAGCTTTCTTT
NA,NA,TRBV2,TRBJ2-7,CASKPEFGAYEQYF,TGTGCCAGCAAACCCGAATTCGGGGCCTACGAGCAGTACTTC
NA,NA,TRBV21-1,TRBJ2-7,CASSKCRRGTDTYEQYF,TGTGCCAGCAGCAAATGTAGACGTGGCACCGACACCTACGAGCAGTACTTC
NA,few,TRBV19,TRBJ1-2,CASSIDLLFGYGYTF,TGTGCCAGTAGTATAGATCTCCTGTTTGGCTATGGCTACACCTTC
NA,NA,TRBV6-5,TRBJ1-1,CASRFGDTEAFF,TGTGCCAGCAGATTCGGAGACACTGAAGCTTTCTTT
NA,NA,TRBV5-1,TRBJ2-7,CASSFSVTYEQYF,TGCGCCAGCAGCTTCTCCGTTACCTACGAGCAGTACTTC
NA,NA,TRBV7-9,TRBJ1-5,CASSRGQASNQPQHF,TGTGCCAGCAGTCGGGGCCAGGCGTCGAATCAGCCCCAGCATTTT
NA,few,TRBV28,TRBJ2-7,CASSLGLGGYEQYF,TGTGCCAGCAGTTTAGGGTTAGGGGGCTACGAGCAGTACTTC
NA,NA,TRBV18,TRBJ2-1,CASTYNEQFF,TGTGCCAGCACTTACAATGAGCAGTTCTTC
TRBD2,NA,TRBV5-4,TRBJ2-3,CASSLGYSGGGTDTQYF,TGTGCCAGCAGCCTGGGGTACAGCGGGGGGGGCACAGATACGCAGTATTTT
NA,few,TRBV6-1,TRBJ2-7,CASSEEQGVDEQYF,TGTGCCAGCAGTGAAGAACAGGGAGTAGACGAGCAGTACTTC
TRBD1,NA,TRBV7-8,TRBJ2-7,CASSPTTGPYEQYF,TGTGCCAGCAGCCCCACGACAGGGCCATACGAGCAGTACTTC
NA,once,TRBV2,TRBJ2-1,CASSEDSSYNEQFF,TGTGCCAGCAGTGAAGACAGCTCCTACAATGAGCAGTTCTTC
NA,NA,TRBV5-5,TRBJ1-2,CASSSGQNYGYTF,TGTGCCAGCAGTTCAGGACAGAACTATGGCTACACCTTC
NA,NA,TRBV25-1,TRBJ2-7,CASSGQSYEQYF,TGTGCCAGCAGTGGACAGTCCTACGAGCAGTACTTC
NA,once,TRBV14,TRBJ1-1,CASSQVSAGEAFF,TGTGCCAGCAGCCAAGTTTCCGCGGGTGAAGCTTTCTTT
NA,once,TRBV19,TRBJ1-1,CASKIYPNTEAFF,TGTGCCAGTAAAATTTATCCAAACACTGAAGCTTTCTTT
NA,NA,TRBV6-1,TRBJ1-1,CASSEGVRGNTEAFF,TGTGCCAGCAGTGAAGGTGTGAGGGGGAACACTGAAGCTTTCTTT
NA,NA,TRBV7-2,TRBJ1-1,CASSLGDARGTEAFF,TGTGCCAGCAGCTTAGGCGACGCCCGGGGCACTGAAGCTTTCTTT
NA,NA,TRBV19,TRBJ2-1,CASSMQGSYNEQFF,TGTGCCAGTAGTATGCAGGGCTCCTACAATGAGCAGTTCTTC
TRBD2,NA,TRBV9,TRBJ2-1,CASSGLAGEVNEQFF,TGTGCCAGCAGCGGACTAGCGGGAGAGGTCAATGAGCAGTTCTTC
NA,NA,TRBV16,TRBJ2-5,CASSQSAGRETQYF,TGTGCCAGCAGCCAATCAGCAGGGAGGGAGACCCAGTACTTC
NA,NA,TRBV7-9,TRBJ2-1,CASSQRDSYNEQFF,TGTGCCAGCAGCCAGAGGGACTCCTACAATGAGCAGTTCTTC
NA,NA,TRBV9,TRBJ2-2,CASSAHGGVDTGELFF,TGTGCCAGCAGCGCCCATGGGGGCGTCGACACCGGGGAGCTGTTTTTT
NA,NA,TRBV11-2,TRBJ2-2,CASRIKGTGELFF,TGTGCCAGCAGGATAAAGGGGACCGGGGAGCTGTTTTTT
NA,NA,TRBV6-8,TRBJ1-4,CASRPPLEGRLPRHYTNEKLFF,TGTGCCAGCCGTCCCCCTTTGGAGGGGCGCCTCCCACGGCACTACACTAATGAAAAACTGTTTTTT
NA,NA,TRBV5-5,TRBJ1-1,CASSYATGGTEAFF,TGTGCCAGCAGCTACGCGACAGGCGGCACTGAAGCTTTCTTT
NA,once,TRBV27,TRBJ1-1,CASSPQGLGEAFF,TGTGCCAGCAGTCCCCAGGGTCTGGGTGAAGCTTTCTTT
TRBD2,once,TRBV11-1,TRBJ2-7,CASSPTSGGGNEQYF,TGTGCCAGCAGCCCGACTAGCGGGGGGGGGAACGAGCAGTACTTC
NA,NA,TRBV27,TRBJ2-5,CASSLSPSEETQYF,TGTGCCAGCAGTTTATCACCTAGCGAAGAGACCCAGTACTTC
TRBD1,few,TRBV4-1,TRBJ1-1,CASSLVTGGRNTEAFF,TGCGCCAGCAGTTTAGTAACAGGGGGAAGGAACACTGAAGCTTTCTTT
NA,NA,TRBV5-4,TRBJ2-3,CASSLALFATADTQYF,TGTGCCAGCAGCTTGGCCTTATTCGCTACTGCAGATACGCAGTATTTT
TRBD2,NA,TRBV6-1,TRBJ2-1,CASRAGLAEINEQFF,TGTGCCAGCAGGGCCGGGCTAGCGGAAATCAATGAGCAGTTCTTC
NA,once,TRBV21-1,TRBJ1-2,CASSKALEGYTF,TGTGCCAGCAGCAAAGCGCTCGAGGGCTACACCTTC
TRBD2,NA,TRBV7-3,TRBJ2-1,CASSLLAGTPHNKSYNEQFF,TGTGCCAGCAGCTTACTAGCGGGGACACCCCATAATAAATCTTACAATGAGCAGTTCTTC
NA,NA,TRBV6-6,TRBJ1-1,CASSIYGSTEAFF,TGTGCCAGCAGTATTTACGGGAGCACTGAAGCTTTCTTT
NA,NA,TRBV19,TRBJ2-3,CASVDETTDTQYF,TGTGCCAGCGTTGACGAGACCACAGATACGCAGTATTTT
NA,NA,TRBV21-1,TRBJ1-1,CASSKEGEPSMNTEAFF,TGTGCCAGCAGCAAAGAGGGAGAACCCTCCATGAACACTGAAGCTTTCTTT